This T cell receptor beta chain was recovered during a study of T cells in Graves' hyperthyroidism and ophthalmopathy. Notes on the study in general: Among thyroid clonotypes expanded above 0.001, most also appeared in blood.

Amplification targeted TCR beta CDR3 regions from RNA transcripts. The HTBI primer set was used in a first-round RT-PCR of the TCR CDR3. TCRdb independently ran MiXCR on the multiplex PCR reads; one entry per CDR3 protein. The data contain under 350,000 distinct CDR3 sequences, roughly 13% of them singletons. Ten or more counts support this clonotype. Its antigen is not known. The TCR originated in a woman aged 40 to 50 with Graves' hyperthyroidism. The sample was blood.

This CDR3 is CASSPRLAANEQFF. Written as DNA, the CDR3 is TGTGCCAGCAGCCCCAGACTAGCGGCGAATGAGCAGTTCTTC. The J gene is TRBJ2-1, the V gene TRBV11-2; 9 nucleotides agree with TRBD2. Germline V gene data show CDR1 as SGHAT and CDR2 as FQNNGV. V gave up 5 bases and J gave up 7 bases; unmatched junction bases: 6. This CDR3 is 14 amino acids long.